Listed here are 2 T cell receptor beta chains from one sample, sequenced in a study of identical twins. MiXCR was run by TCRdb on the 5' RACE reads, yielding one entry per CDR3 protein. The data show approximately 490,000 distinct CDR3 sequences, 20% to 25% seen once. This sample also appeared in a second study, on yellow fever vaccine responses in identical twins.

Source material: CD4+ T cells sorted from blood. The receptors derive from a woman younger than 35 in good health.

This clonotype was detected only a few times. The chain joins TRBV6-5 to TRBJ2-1; no firm D call. Germline CDR1 is MNHEY and CDR2 is SVGAGI. CDR3 length: 14 residues. V lost 3 bases, J lost 7 bases, and 13 bases lay in between. CDR3 sequence reads: CASSYTVAGNEQFF. CDR3 in DNA: TGTGCCAGCAGTTATACCGTGGCTGGGAATGAGCAGTTCTTC.

This clonotype has only a few counts. The V call is TRBV5-1, the J call TRBJ2-2, with a possible D match to TRBD2 (6 bases). V was cut by 0 bases and J by 5 bases, with 20 bases left in between. The CDR3 totals 18 residues. Germline values: CDR1 SGHRS, CDR2 YFSETQ. CDR3 nucleotide sequence: TGCGCCAGCAGCTTGGCCCTACTCCTTAGCGGAAATACCGGGGAGCTGTTTTTT. Residues: CASSLALLLSGNTGELFF.